The 32 T cell receptor beta chains given below trace back to one sample, sequenced in a study of blood T cell repertoires in COVID-19. The method was immunoSEQ multiplex PCR; TCRdb's version includes in-frame clones alone and lacks a portion of them. The repertoire holds about 170,000 clones, with roughly 78% as singletons. Sequenced input: PBMCs or T cells enriched from blood (not recorded which). All receptors come from a woman aged 70-85 years in a cohort exposed to, infected with or recovered from COVID-19 (not recorded which).

About this clone itself: Relative to the germline gene, one junction end is altered; a read error may explain this. CDR3 residues: CASSLSPLRQVASSYNSPLHF. CDR3 nucleotides: TGTGCCAGCAGCTTATCGCCCCTCAGACAGGTCGCCAGCTCCTATAATTCACCCCTCCACTTT. The rearrangement links TRBV27 to TRBJ1-6; D perhaps matches TRBD1 (6 bases). CDR3 size: 21 residues. CDR1 is MNHEY and CDR2 is SMNVEV in the germline V gene (reference sequence).

This chain uses TRBV6-5 with TRBJ2-2; D possibly corresponds to TRBD1 (8 bases). The V end lost 10 bases, the J end lost 3 bases, and 18 bases lay between the germline ends. Germline V gives CDR1 MNHEY, CDR2 SVGAGI. The CDR3 is 15 residues long. CDR3 residues: CATQLQGGDTGELFF. The CDR3 coding sequence is TGTGCCACCCAGCTACAGGGGGGGGACACCGGGGAGCTGTTTTTT.

As for this clone: Within the sample, other DNA sequences also encode this same CDR3. J is TRBJ2-1 and V is TRBV6-5; 12 bases are shared with TRBD2. The CDR3 is made up of 15 amino acids. In germline, CDR1 is MNHEY, CDR2 SVGAGI. J gave up 9 bases and V 4 bases, and 7 bases lay outside the gene matches. Here the CDR3 reads CASSSRLAGGFEQFF. In DNA form, the CDR3 reads TGTGCCAGCAGTTCAAGGCTAGCGGGAGGGTTTGAGCAGTTCTTC.

V is TRBV5-1 and J is TRBJ1-1; D unresolved. Per germline, CDR1 SGHRS and CDR2 YFSETQ. V lost 6 bases to trimming and J lost 1 base, with 25 bases between them. The CDR3 totals 18 residues. The CDR3 here is CASKLAGSIHAGNTEAFF. The DNA for the CDR3 is TGCGCCAGCAAATTGGCAGGCTCCATCCATGCCGGGAACACTGAAGCTTTCTTT. Looking up the rest from reference TRBV5-1 and TRBJ1-1 gives the full variable domain: KAGVTQTPRYLIKTRGQQVTLSCSPISGHRSVSWYQQTPGQGLQFLFEYFSETQRNKGNFPGRFSGRQFSNSRSEMNVSTLELGDSALYLCASKLAGSIHAGNTEAFFGQGTRLTVV.

The chain couples TRBV6-6 to TRBJ2-3, with 11 bases lining up with TRBD2. The trim removed 5 bases at V and 3 bases at J, leaving 13 bases unmatched. The germline CDR1 and CDR2 sequences are MNHNY and SVGAGI (reference sequence). CDR3 size: 18 residues. CDR3 DNA: TGTGCCAGCAGTCCTCTGGGGCTGGTAGCGGGGGGGACAGATACGCAGTATTTT. Its protein is CASSPLGLVAGGTDTQYF.

The chain recombines TRBV11-3 with TRBJ2-1, with 11 bases matching TRBD2. Germline V CDR1 and CDR2: SGHNT, YENEEA. The V and J ends lost 5 bases and 3 bases, in that order; junction bases with no gene match: 9. The CDR3 totals 17 residues. The CDR3 nucleotides read TGTGCCAGCAGCCCCACACTAGCGGGAGCGTACTACAATGAGCAGTTCTTC. It yields the protein CASSPTLAGAYYNEQFF.

For the CDR3, the DNA is TGTGCCAGCTCACCCCTAGCTAGCGGCTACAATGAGCAGTTCTTC. It specifies CASSPLASGYNEQFF. V usage is TRBV18 and J usage is TRBJ2-1; 7 bases are shared with TRBD2. Per germline, CDR1 KGHSH and CDR2 LQKENI. V lost 3 bases to trimming and J lost 3 bases; unmatched junction nucleotides: 5. This CDR3 has 15 residues.

This clone was detected only once. The genes are TRBV2 and TRBJ2-7; TRBD1 is a possible D gene (6 bases). This CDR3 is built from 14 residues. Germline CDR1 reads SNHLY; CDR2 reads FYNNEI. The V gene lost 8 bases and the J gene lost 7 bases, with 21 bases spanning the gap. The CDR3 sequence: CASLGLGAAVEQYF. The CDR3 DNA reads as TGTGCCAGCCTAGGGCTGGGGGCAGCGGTTGAGCAGTACTTC.

The CDR3 sequence: CASSAGTSPVGTNEKLFF. Here the CDR3 DNA reads TGTGCCAGCAGCGCCGGGACATCCCCGGTGGGAACTAATGAAAAACTGTTTTTT. This chain links TRBV5-4 with TRBJ1-4; D is possibly TRBD1 (6 bases). The V end was cut by 4 bases, the J end by 1 base, with 20 bases between. The CDR3 totals 18 residues. The germline gives CDR1 SGHNT, CDR2 YYREEE (reference sequence).

V is TRBV10-3 and J is TRBJ2-7, with TRBD2 as a possible D gene (6 bases). This CDR3 spans 13 amino acids. V was pared by 11 bases and J by 5 bases, with 19 bases between. CDR1 ENHRY and CDR2 SYGVKD come from the germline V gene. For the CDR3, the DNA is TGTGCCCTACGGGCAGCCGGGGGAGACGAGCAGTACTTC. This encodes CALRAAGGDEQYF.

This chain uses TRBV6-5 with TRBJ2-3; 9 nucleotides line up with TRBD1. The CDR3 consists of 15 residues. Germline trimming cut 8 bases from V and 4 bases from J; bases unmatched to any gene: 10. Germline V lookup: CDR1 MNHEY, CDR2 SVGAGI. CDR3 in DNA: TGTGCCAGCTTACGGACAGGGGTTGGGTCAGATACGCAGTATTTT. Encoded protein: CASLRTGVGSDTQYF.

On this clone: Mismatch with germline at one junction end may stem from a read error. This chain connects TRBV7-2 to TRBJ2-7, with D tentatively TRBD2 (6 bases). This CDR3 contains 13 residues. Germline CDR1 SGHTA, CDR2 FQGNSA. CDR3 sequence: CASTLGPSTGTSF. The CDR3 DNA is TGTGCCAGCACCCTAGGCCCCTCGACCGGGACTTCCTTC.

This chain uses TRBV29-1 with TRBJ2-3; 8 nucleotides agree with TRBD2. V lost 7 bases and J lost 2; bases outside the gene matches: 5. Looked up from germline, CDR1 is SQVTM and CDR2 is ANQGSEA. This CDR3 is built from 13 residues. CDR3 nucleotide sequence: TGCAGCGGGAGTAGCGGGGCCACAGATACGCAGTATTTT. It is translated as CSGSSGATDTQYF.

Many counts were recorded for this clone. The chain links TRBV6-6 to TRBJ2-1, with D maybe TRBD2 (5 bases). Trimming removed 2 bases at V and 9 bases at J, with 5 bases between. CDR3 size: 11 residues. CDR1 and CDR2 (germline): MNHNY, SVGAGI (reference sequence). The CDR3 sequence is CASSYGGEQFF. CDR3 nucleotides: TGTGCCAGCAGTTACGGAGGTGAGCAGTTCTTC.

The J gene is TRBJ2-7, the V gene TRBV7-2; TRBD2 matches at 11 bases. J was trimmed by 3 bases and V by 5 bases; bases with no gene match: 6. Germline V lookup: CDR1 SGHTA, CDR2 FQGNSA. CDR3 size: 15 residues. The CDR3 loop is CASSPDSGRVYEQYF. The CDR3 DNA sequence: TGTGCCAGCAGCCCGGATAGCGGGAGGGTCTACGAGCAGTACTTC.

This sequence joins TRBV24-1 and TRBJ2-1; 8 nucleotides align to TRBD2. This CDR3 has 16 residues. Germline loops: CDR1 KGHDR, CDR2 SFDVKD. The trim removed 4 bases at V and 6 bases at J, leaving 10 bases unmatched. The CDR3: CATSDLSGAVGNEQFF. Here the CDR3 DNA reads TGTGCCACCAGTGACCTTAGCGGGGCCGTCGGCAATGAGCAGTTCTTC.

The chain links TRBV7-9 to TRBJ2-1; TRBD2 aligns across 8 bases. The junction had 20 bases not matched to a gene; V was cut back by 6 bases and J by 1 base. The CDR3 spans 20 residues. Germline CDR1 and CDR2: SEHNR and FQNEAQ (reference sequence). In nucleotides, the CDR3 is TGTGCCAGCAGAAGGAGACCGGGACTAGGGGGTCGTGGGTCCTACAATGAGCAGTTCTTC. It encodes CASRRRPGLGGRGSYNEQFF.

The chain is built from TRBV9 and TRBJ2-3; 7 bases match TRBD2. This CDR3 spans 17 amino acids. Per germline, CDR1 SGDLS and CDR2 YYNGEE. With V trimmed by 0 bases and J by 6 bases, 13 bases remained unmatched. The CDR3 DNA sequence: TGTGCCAGCAGCGTAGCATTTTTCGAGTCCGGGGGGGATACGCAGTATTTT. The encoded protein is CASSVAFFESGGDTQYF.

The chain combines TRBV9 with TRBJ1-2; 7 bases match TRBD1. The V segment lost 4 bases and the J segment 1 base; nucleotides outside the gene matches: 4. The CDR3 consists of 14 residues. The germline CDR1 and CDR2 sequences are SGDLS and YYNGEE. In nucleotides, the CDR3 is TGTGCCAGCAGCTGGACAGGTAGTAACTATGGCTACACCTTC. It encodes CASSWTGSNYGYTF.

This clone was seen more than once but under ten times. The rearrangement links TRBV18 to TRBJ2-7; the D gene is possibly TRBD1 (5 bases). CDR3 length equals 14 residues. Germline V gene data show CDR1 as KGHSH and CDR2 as LQKENI. The germline V and J ends were trimmed by 5 bases and 0 bases, with 11 bases remaining between them. CDR3: CASSAGQASYEQYF. The CDR3 DNA sequence: TGTGCCAGCTCAGCAGGGCAAGCCTCCTACGAGCAGTACTTC.

This rearrangement joins TRBV19 to TRBJ2-7, with D perhaps matching TRBD2 (6 bases). V lost 5 bases and J 0 bases, leaving 8 bases between the germline ends. The CDR3 loop spans 13 amino acids. Germline V gene lookup returns CDR1 LNHDA and CDR2 SQIVND (reference sequence). CDR3 sequence: CASSRLVSYEQYF. The CDR3 DNA is TGTGCCAGTAGTCGACTAGTCTCCTACGAGCAGTACTTC.

This clone has more than one count but fewer than ten. The V call is TRBV7-8, the J call TRBJ2-1, with 7 bases identical to TRBD1. CDR1 and CDR2 from the germline V gene are SGHVS and FQNEAQ. CDR3 size: 14 residues. V lost 4 bases and J lost 15; bases outside the gene matches: 15. In nucleotides, the CDR3 is TGTGCCAGCAGCTACAAGGACAGGTTTGGATGGCCGTTCTTC. The encoded protein is CASSYKDRFGWPFF.

The chain combines TRBV7-8 with TRBJ2-3, with D tentatively TRBD1 (5 bases). CDR1 SGHVS and CDR2 FQNEAQ come from the germline V gene. Trimming took 0 bases from V and 3 from J, leaving 10 bases between them. The CDR3 consists of 15 residues. The CDR3 DNA is TGTGCCAGCAGCTTAGCGCCCAGGGCTACAGATACGCAGTATTTT. Translation gives CASSLAPRATDTQYF.

The chain couples TRBV3-1 (or the pseudogene TRBV3-2) to TRBJ2-6; the match to TRBD2 covers 7 bases. CDR3 size: 17 residues. CDR1 is LGHDT, CDR2 YNNKEL, per germline (reference sequence). The V gene end was trimmed by 5 bases and the J gene end by 0 bases; junction bases not matched to a gene: 7. The DNA of the CDR3 is TGTGCCAGCAGCACCCCGCGGGGGAGCTCTGGGGCCAACGTCCTGACTTTC. Amino acids: CASSTPRGSSGANVLTF.

This clone was counted at least ten times. The V and J genes are TRBV19 and TRBJ2-1; D possibly corresponds to TRBD2 (5 bases). The length of the CDR3 is 15 residues. Trimming took 7 bases from V and 8 from J, leaving 21 bases between them. Germline lookup yields CDR1 LNHDA and CDR2 SQIVND (reference sequence). The chain's CDR3 is CASTNRGRRSHEQFF. The CDR3 DNA follows: TGTGCCAGTACCAATCGGGGTAGGAGGAGCCATGAGCAGTTCTTC.

This sequence joins TRBV5-1 and TRBJ1-4; 9 nucleotides match TRBD1. With V trimmed by 0 bases and J by 0 bases, 0 bases remained unmatched. Germline-derived CDR1 and CDR2 are SGHRS and YFSETQ. This CDR3 region has 16 residues. The CDR3 bases are TGCGCCAGCAGCTTGGGACAGGGGGCAACTAATGAAAAACTGTTTTTT. The encoded protein is CASSLGQGATNEKLFF.

The chain couples TRBV6-2 or TRBV6-3 to TRBJ1-1; D call uncertain. This CDR3 is built from 12 residues. Deletions cut 6 bases from V and 3 bases from J, with 8 bases between. The germline CDR1 and CDR2 sequences are MNHEY and SVGEGT. The CDR3 coding sequence is TGTGCCAGCAGCCATCAGTACACTGAAGCTTTCTTT. It specifies CASSHQYTEAFF.

This clone has more than one count but fewer than ten. The rearrangement uses TRBV4-1 and TRBJ1-6; 9 positions agree with TRBD1. J lost 9 bases, V lost 7 bases, and 19 bases had no gene match. This CDR3 region has 18 residues. The V gene's germline CDR1 is MGHRA and CDR2 YSYEKL. The CDR3 sequence is CASIPGTGSHPSRSPLHF. CDR3 DNA: TGCGCCAGCATCCCCGGGACAGGGTCTCACCCCTCACGTTCACCCCTCCACTTT.

CDR3 nucleotide sequence: TGTGCCAGCAGTGGGGCAGGGGGCAGGCAGACCCAGTACTTC. Protein: CASSGAGGRQTQYF. The V and J genes are TRBV25-1 and TRBJ2-5, with TRBD1 identical over 8 bases. Germline loops: CDR1 MGHDK, CDR2 SYGVNS. The length of the CDR3 is 14 residues. With 4 bases clipped from V and 6 bases from J, the junction kept 7 bases outside the gene matches.

The table lists this clone with a few counts. The rearrangement uses TRBV3-1 (or the pseudogene TRBV3-2) and TRBJ2-7; maybe TRBD1 (5 bases). Germline-derived CDR1 and CDR2 are LGHDT and YNNKEL (reference sequence). This CDR3 comprises 15 residues. V was shortened by 4 bases and J by 4 bases, with 17 bases between the two germline ends. The CDR3 loop is CASSRRVLSTYEQYF. The DNA for the CDR3 is TGTGCCAGCAGCCGCAGGGTGCTCTCAACGTACGAGCAGTACTTC.

CDR3 residues: CASSQQGAEEKLFF. The CDR3 coding sequence is TGTGCCAGCAGCCAGCAGGGTGCCGAAGAAAAACTGTTTTTT. The chain combines TRBV7-9 with TRBJ1-4; a possible D gene is TRBD1 (5 bases). Germline loops: CDR1 SEHNR, CDR2 FQNEAQ (reference sequence). This CDR3 has 14 amino acids. V lost 5 bases, J lost 8 bases, and 15 bases lay in between.

This chain links TRBV28 with TRBJ2-1; unclear D gene. The germline V gene has CDR1 MDHEN and CDR2 SYDVKM. This CDR3 spans 15 amino acids. V shed 3 bases and J shed 3 bases, with 12 bases lying between them. CDR3 sequence (DNA): TGTGCCAGCAGTTTGCCTTTGGCAGGCTACAATGAGCAGTTCTTC. Amino acids: CASSLPLAGYNEQFF.